Described below is a single T cell receptor beta chain sequence and its context. The CDR3 sequence is 16 residues long. V lost 5 bases, J lost 2 bases, and 9 bases stayed unmatched. In germline, CDR1 is SNHLY, CDR2 FYNNEI. This entry comes from a study of shared clonotypes between healthy human individuals. Assay used: immunoSEQ multiplex PCR; TCRdb lists only in-frame clones, some missing. The sample lists 2 million to 2.5 million clones, 85% to 95% occurring once. All the donors were Caucasian adults who lived in Nashville, Tennessee. This chain connects TRBV2 to TRBJ2-7; the match to TRBD1 covers 10 bases. The clonotype originates from a man aged 18-30 years in good health. Sequencing input: naive CD4+ T cells sorted from blood. Subset noted: CD45RA+ positively selected. CDR3 sequence (DNA): TGTGCCAGCAGTAGTGGGACAGGGGCGACTACCTACGAGCAGTACTTC. This translates into CASSSGTGATTYEQYF.